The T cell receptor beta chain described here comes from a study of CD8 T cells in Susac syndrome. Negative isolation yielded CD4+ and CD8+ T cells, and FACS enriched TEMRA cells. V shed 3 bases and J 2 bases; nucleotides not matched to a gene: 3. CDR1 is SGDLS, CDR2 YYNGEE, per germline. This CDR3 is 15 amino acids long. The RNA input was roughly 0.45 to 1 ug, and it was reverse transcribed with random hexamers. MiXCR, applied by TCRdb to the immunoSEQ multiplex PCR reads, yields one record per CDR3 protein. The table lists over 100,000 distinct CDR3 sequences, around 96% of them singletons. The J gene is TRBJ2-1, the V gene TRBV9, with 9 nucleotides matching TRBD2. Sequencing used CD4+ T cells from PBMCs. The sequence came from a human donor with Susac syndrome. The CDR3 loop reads CASSATSGPYNEQFF. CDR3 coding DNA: TGTGCCAGCAGCGCAACTAGCGGGCCCTACAATGAGCAGTTCTTC.